This T cell receptor beta chain was observed in a study of identical twins. There were only healthy Caucasians among the donors. Template switching (which added a universal primer site) was used, and cDNA carried unique molecular identifiers. MiXCR was run by TCRdb on the 5' RACE reads, yielding one entry per CDR3 protein. Of around 450,000 distinct CDR3 sequences in the sample, approximately 15% are singletons; the top ten hold more than 0.5%. In this sample, this clonotype turned up a few times. What it binds is not known. Whole-study findings and limits: In monozygotic twins, models underestimated the sharing of out-of-frame TCR alpha. Shared out-of-frame alpha sequences (those common to twins) showed excess low generation probability.

Another study also made use of these data, one on yellow fever vaccine responses in identical twins.

The source is a woman aged 18-29 years in good health. Sequenced material: CD4+ T cells sorted from blood.

The CDR3 DNA sequence: TGTGCCAGCTCACCAAACGCAATGGTGGGAGAGCAGTACTTC. It codes for CASSPNAMVGEQYF. The V call is TRBV18, the J call TRBJ2-7; D is ambiguous. Germline values: CDR1 KGHSH, CDR2 LQKENI. V was clipped by 2 bases and J by 7 bases, with 15 bases between them. The CDR3 totals 14 residues.